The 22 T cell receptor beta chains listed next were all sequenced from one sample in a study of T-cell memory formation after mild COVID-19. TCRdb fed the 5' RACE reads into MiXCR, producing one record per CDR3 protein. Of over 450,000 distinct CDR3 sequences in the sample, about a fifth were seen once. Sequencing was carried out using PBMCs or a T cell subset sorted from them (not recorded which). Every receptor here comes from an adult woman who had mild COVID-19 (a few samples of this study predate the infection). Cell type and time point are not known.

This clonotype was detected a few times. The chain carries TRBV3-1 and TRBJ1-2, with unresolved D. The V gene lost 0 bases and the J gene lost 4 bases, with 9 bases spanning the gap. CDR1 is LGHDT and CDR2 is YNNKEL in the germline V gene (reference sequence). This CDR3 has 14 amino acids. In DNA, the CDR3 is TGTGCCAGCAGCCAAGAAGTCGGTCTCTATGGCTACACCTTC. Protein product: CASSQEVGLYGYTF.

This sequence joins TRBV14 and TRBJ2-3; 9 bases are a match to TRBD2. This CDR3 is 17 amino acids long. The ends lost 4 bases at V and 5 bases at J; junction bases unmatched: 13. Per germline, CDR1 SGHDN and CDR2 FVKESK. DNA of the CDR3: TGTGCCAGCAGCCCGGTGGAGCGGGAGGTTCGGGGAGATACGCAGTATTTT. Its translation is CASSPVEREVRGDTQYF. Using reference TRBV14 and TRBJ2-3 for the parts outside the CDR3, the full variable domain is EAGVTQFPSHSVIEKGQTVTLRCDPISGHDNLYWYRRVMGKEIKFLLHFVKESKQDESGMPNNRFLAERTGGTYSTLKVQPAELEDSGVYFCASSPVEREVRGDTQYFGPGTRLTVL.

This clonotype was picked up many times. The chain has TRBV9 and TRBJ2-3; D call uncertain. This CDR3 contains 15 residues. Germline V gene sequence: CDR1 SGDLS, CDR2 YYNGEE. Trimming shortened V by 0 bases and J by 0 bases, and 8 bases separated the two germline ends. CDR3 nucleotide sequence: TGTGCCAGCAGCGTAGGGGTGACGAGCACAGATACGCAGTATTTT. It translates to CASSVGVTSTDTQYF.

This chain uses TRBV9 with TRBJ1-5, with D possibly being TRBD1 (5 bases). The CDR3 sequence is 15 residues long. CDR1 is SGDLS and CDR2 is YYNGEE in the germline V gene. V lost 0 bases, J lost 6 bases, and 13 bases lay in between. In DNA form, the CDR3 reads TGTGCCAGCAGCGTAGATGGGGCGCCCCGTCAGCCCCAGCATTTT. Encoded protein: CASSVDGAPRQPQHF.

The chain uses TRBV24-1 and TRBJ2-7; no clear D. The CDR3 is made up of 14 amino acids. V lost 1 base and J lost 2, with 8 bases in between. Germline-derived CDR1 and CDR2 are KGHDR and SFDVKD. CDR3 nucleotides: TGTGCCACCAGTGATTTAGAGTGGCCCTACGAGCAGTACTTC. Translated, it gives CATSDLEWPYEQYF.

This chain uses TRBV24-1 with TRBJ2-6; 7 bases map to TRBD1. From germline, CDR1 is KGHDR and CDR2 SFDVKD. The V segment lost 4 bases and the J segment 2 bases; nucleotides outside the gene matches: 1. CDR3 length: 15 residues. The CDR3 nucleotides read TGTGCCACCAGTGACACAGGGGCTGGGGCCAACGTCCTGACTTTC. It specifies CATSDTGAGANVLTF.

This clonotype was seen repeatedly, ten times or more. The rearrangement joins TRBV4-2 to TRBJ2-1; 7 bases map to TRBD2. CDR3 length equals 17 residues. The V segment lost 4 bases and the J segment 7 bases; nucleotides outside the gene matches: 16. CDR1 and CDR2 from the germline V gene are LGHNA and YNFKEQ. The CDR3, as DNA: TGTGCCAGCAGCCTATTAGAGGTGGGCGGGGGAAAAAATGAGCAGTTCTTC. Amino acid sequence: CASSLLEVGGGKNEQFF.

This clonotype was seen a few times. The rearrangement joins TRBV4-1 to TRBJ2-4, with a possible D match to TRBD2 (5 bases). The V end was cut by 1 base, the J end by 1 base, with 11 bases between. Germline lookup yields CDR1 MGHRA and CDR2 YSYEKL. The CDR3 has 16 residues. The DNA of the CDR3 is TGCGCCAGCAGCCAAGGCCAACCGGGGGCCAAAAACATTCAGTACTTC. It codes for CASSQGQPGAKNIQYF.

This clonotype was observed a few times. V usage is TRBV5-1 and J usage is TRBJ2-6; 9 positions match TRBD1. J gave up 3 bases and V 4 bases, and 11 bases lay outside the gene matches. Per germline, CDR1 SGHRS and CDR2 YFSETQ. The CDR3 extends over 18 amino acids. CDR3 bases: TGCGCCAGCAGCGGCACCGGGACAGGGTTTGGTGGGGCCAACGTCCTGACTTTC. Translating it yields CASSGTGTGFGGANVLTF.

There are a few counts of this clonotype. The CDR3 loop reads CASSRIAGGSYNEQFF. The CDR3 DNA sequence: TGTGCCAGCAGCCGAATAGCGGGGGGGTCCTACAATGAGCAGTTCTTC. The V and J genes are TRBV3-1 and TRBJ2-1, with 11 bases matching TRBD2. CDR1 is LGHDT, CDR2 YNNKEL, per germline (reference sequence). This CDR3 has 16 amino acids. Trimming removed 4 bases from V and 1 base from J; junction bases left unmatched: 3.

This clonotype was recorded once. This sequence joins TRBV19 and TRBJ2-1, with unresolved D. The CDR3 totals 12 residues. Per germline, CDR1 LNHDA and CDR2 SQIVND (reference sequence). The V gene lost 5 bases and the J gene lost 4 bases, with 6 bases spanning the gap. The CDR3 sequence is CASSWGYNEQFF. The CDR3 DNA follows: TGTGCCAGTAGTTGGGGTTACAATGAGCAGTTCTTC.

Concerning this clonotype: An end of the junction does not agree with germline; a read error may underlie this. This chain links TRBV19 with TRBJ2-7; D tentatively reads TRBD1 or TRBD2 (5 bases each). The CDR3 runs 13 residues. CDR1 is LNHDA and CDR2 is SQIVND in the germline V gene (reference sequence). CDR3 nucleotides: TGTGCCTGTAGGCCCGAGGGGACCTACGAGCAGTACTTC. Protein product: CACRPEGTYEQYF.

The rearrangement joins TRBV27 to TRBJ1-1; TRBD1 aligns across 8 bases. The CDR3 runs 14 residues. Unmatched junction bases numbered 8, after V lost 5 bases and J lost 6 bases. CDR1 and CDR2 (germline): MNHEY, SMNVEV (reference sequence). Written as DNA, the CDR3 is TGTGCCAGCAGTCCCAGGGGGCGCGGGTCTGAAGCTTTCTTT. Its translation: CASSPRGRGSEAFF.

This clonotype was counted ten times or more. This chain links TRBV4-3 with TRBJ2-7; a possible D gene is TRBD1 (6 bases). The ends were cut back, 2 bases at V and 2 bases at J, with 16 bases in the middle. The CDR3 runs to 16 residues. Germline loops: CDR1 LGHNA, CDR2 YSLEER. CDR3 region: CASSQKPRDTAYEQYF. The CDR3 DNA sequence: TGCGCCAGCAGCCAAAAACCTCGGGACACCGCCTACGAGCAGTACTTC.

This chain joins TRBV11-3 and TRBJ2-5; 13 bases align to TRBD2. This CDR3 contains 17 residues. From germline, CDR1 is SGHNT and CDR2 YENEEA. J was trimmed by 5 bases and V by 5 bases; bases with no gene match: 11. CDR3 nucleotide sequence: TGTGCCAGCAGCCAAAGACTAGCGGGAGGCAAGGGGGAGACCCAGTACTTC. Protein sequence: CASSQRLAGGKGETQYF.

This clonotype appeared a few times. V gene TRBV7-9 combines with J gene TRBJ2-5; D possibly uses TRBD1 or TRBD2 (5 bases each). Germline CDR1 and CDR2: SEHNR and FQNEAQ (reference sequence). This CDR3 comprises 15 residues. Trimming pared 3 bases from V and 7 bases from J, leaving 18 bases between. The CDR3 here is CASSFGGASLRTQYF. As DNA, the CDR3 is TGTGCCAGCAGCTTCGGTGGGGCTAGCCTTCGGACCCAGTACTTC.

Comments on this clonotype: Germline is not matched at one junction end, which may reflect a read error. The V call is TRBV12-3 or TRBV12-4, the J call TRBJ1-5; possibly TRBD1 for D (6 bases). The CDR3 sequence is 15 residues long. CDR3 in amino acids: CASSFGQHSNHPQHF. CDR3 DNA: TGTGCCAGCAGTTTTGGACAGCATAGCAATCACCCCCAGCATTTT.

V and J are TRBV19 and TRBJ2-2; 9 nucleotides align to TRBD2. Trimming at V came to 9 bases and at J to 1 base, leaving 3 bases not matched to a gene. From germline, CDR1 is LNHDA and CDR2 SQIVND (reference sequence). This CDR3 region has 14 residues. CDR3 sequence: CASKRGVNTGELFF. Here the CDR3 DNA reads TGTGCCAGCAAGCGGGGGGTGAACACCGGGGAGCTGTTTTTT.

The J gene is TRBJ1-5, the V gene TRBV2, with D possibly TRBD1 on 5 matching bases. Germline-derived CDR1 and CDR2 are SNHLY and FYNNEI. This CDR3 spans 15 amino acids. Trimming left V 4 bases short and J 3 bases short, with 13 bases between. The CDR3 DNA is TGTGCCAGCAGTGGGCAGGGAATATACAATCAGCCCCAGCATTTT. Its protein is CASSGQGIYNQPQHF.

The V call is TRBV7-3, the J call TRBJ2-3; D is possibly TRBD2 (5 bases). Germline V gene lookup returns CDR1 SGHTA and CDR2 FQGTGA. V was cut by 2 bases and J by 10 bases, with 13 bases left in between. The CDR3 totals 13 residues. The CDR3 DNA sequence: TGTGCCAGCAGCTTACCACCCTCCGGGGCGCAGTATTTT. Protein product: CASSLPPSGAQYF.

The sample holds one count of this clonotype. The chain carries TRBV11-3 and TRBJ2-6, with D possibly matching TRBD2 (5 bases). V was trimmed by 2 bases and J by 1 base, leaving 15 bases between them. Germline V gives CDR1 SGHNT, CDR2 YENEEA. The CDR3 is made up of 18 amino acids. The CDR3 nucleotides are TGTGCCAGCAGCTTAATGGGGAGATCCAGTTCTGGGGCCAACGTCCTGACTTTC. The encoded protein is CASSLMGRSSSGANVLTF.

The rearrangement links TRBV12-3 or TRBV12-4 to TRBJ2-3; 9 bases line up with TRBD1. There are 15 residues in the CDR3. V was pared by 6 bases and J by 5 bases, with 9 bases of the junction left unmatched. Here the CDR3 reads CASRLRQGERDTQYF. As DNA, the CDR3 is TGTGCCAGCAGACTTAGACAGGGGGAGAGAGATACGCAGTATTTT.